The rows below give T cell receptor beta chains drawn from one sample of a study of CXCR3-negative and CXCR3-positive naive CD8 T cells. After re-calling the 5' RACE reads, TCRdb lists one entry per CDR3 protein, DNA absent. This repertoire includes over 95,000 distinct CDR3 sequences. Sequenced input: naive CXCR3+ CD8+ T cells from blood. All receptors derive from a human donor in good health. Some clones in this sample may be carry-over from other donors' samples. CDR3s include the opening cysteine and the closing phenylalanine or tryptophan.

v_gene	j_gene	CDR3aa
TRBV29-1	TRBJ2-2	CSVGVLNTGELFF
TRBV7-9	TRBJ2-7	CASSSMGDYEQYF
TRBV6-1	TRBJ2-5	CASSEARSRGRGETQYF
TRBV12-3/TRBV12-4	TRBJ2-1	CASSISGGYNEQFF
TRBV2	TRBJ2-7	CASRETEAYEQYF
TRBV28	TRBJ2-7	CASSLVGLARGEQYF
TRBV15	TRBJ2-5	CATSFRQAQETQYF
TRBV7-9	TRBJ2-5	CASSSSRASGQETQYF
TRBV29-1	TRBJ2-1	CSAVGANEQFF
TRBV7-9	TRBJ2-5	CASSTNIEGFEEETQYF
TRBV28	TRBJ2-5	CASSPLGTSGREETQYF
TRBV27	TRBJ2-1	CASKTGEPYNEQFF
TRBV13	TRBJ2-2	CASSARLANTGELFF
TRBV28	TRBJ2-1	CASSLRGTYNEQFF
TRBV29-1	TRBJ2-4	CSVESSQGVTKNIQYF
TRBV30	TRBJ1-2	CAWSLEDRLLEYGYTF
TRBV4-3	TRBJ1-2	CASSQDLGTDNYGYTF
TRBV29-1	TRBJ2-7	CSVEEEQTYEQYF
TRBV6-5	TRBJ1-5	CASSSDRGVDQPQHF
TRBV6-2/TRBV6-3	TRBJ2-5	CASSYGMGLEETQYF